This T cell receptor beta chain originates from a study of shared clonotypes between healthy human individuals (dated by TCRdb to the early 2020s). About the study as a whole: The cohort comprised two women and a few men aged 18 to 49 years. For each donor, CD4 naive and CD4 memory were each run on three plates, CD8 naive on two plates, and CD8 memory on one plate. The study deeply sequenced blood TCR repertoires of about 5 healthy adults to estimate repertoire size and the extent of clonotype sharing between individuals. Libraries were prepared and TCR repertoires were sequenced by different laboratories using diverse techniques, in order to increase sequencing depth and limit assay-specific biases. Between about 0.8 and 9.5 billion PBMCs per donor were obtained by leukapheresis. Broad study findings and their caveats: Clonotypes shared by all four sorted-subset donors showed higher generation probabilities than non-shared clonotypes. About 5% of naive CD4, 3.5% of naive CD8, around 2.3% of memory CD4, and over 0.35% of memory CD8 clonotypes were shared across several donors. Because the study included only a small number of donors, the genetic and exposure-history diversity represented was limited. Based on pairwise subsampling, the degree of clonotype sharing among donors was expected to be affected by sequencing depth. Sampling was restricted to blood, and TCR repertoires in tissues likely differ from the TCR repertoires found in blood. Incomplete sequencing was indicated by rarefaction of sorted-subset datasets, despite the large sequencing depth. Larger estimated clonotype richness was generally found for naive subsets than for memory subsets.

Details on this clone: This clone's antigen is unknown. The sample holds no much larger clone one base away, and base qualities are not on file.

Donors were healthy HIV-negative adults with no recently reported acute infections or vaccinations. Only Caucasian adults living in Nashville, Tennessee, USA were represented among the donors. CD4+ T cells were enriched by magnetic negative selection; naive cells were then positively selected on CD45RA, and the negative fraction formed the memory subset. After blood collection by leukapheresis, PBMCs were isolated using Ficoll-Histopaque density gradient centrifugation and then cryopreserved in the vapor phase of liquid nitrogen. Analytical flow cytometry was used to check the purity and quantity of every magnetically sorted T cell population. Genomic DNA was isolated from each sorted fraction and quantified by UV absorbance on a Nanodrop 2000c. Using the deep immunoSEQ assay, TCR CDR3 regions were amplified from genomic DNA by multiplex PCR. Extracted genomic DNA from each cell subset was spread evenly across all wells of several immunoSEQ 96-well plates, with each plate serving as a replicate. Each replicate PCR for sorted subsets received about 0.2 ug genomic DNA, equal to about 29,000 T cell genomes. The purified libraries were quantified using a Qubit 3.0 fluorometer, sized with a Bioanalyzer 2100, and then quantified again using the KAPA Library Quantification kit. Every immunoSEQ 96-well plate was sequenced on a dedicated single-read 150-cycle Illumina NextSeq 550 flow cell. The authors' analysis ran thus. The immunoSEQ output contained only junctional sequences without quality scores, so filtering could not match that applied to full-length reads. Sequences were annotated with PyIR, a Python wrapper for IgBLAST v1.9, and V/J genes and CDR3 were assigned using IMGT germline references. Reads with weak V/J assignments (E-value above 1e-6), missing CDR3, stop codons, out-of-frame junctions, or ambiguous translated residues were removed. A V3J clonotype was defined by an identical inferred V gene, J gene, and CDR3 amino acid sequence. Percentage overlap between repertoires was calculated by dividing the number of shared unique clonotypes by the size of the smaller repertoire. Richness of each repertoire was evaluated using RTK rarefaction, the Chao1 estimator, and Recon v2.1 estimates of unobserved clonotypes. OLGA was used to compute generation probabilities for all TCRbeta clonotypes that the gDNA method yielded from four donors. Imported from immuneACCESS, the table was reduced by TCRdb to in-frame sequences with V and J called. These copies leave out some clones; in studies compared against another copy, an unresolved V gene accounts for under half, and the cause of the remainder is not known. D and trimming come from the DNA, and the V and J calls and clone size come from that table. This sample is represented by approximately 1.5 million clones; around 98% of them were singletons. The ten largest make up about 0.45% of the sample.

From the cysteine up to the phenylalanine, the CDR3 has a length of 13 residues. The read is trimmed to its CDR3 DNA, 39 bases read in frame from base 1. CDR1 is given as MDHEN and CDR2 as SYDVKM, both from the germline V gene. V gives up 7 bases and J gives up 4 bases, and the segment between their germline ends measures 14 bases. The chain links TRBV28 with TRBJ2-7; the D gene is tentatively TRBD1 or TRBD2, each matching 6 bases. Material for sequencing was naive CD4+ T cells sorted from blood. The cell subset or site label for this specimen denotes: CD45RA+ positively selected. The source is a man younger than 45 in good health. The CDR3 region has the sequence CASNGGPMYEQYF. At the DNA level, the sequence is TGTGCCAGCAATGGGGGGCCCATGTACGAGCAGTACTTC.